This T cell receptor (beta chain) comes out of a study of blood T cell repertoires in COVID-19. V was clipped by 3 bases and J by 4 bases, with 15 bases between them. The germline CDR1 and CDR2 sequences are SGHTA and FQGNSA. This CDR3 is 15 amino acids long. Here immunoSEQ multiplex PCR was the method, and the copy in TCRdb shows in-frame clones only, minus some. This table holds roughly 83,000 clones, around nine tenths found once. Sequencing was performed on peripheral blood. The receptor comes from a man older than 75 with active or convalescent COVID-19. The chain couples TRBV7-2 to TRBJ2-5; tentatively, D is TRBD1 (6 bases). This chain's CDR3 is CASSFVGGEGETQYF. CDR3 sequence (DNA): TGTGCCAGCAGCTTTGTAGGGGGAGAGGGAGAGACCCAGTACTTC.